This TCR beta chain originates from a study of response to subunit inactivated influenza vaccine. TCRdb recomputed calls from the RT-PCR reads with MiXCR, one row per CDR3 protein. The data show 590,000 or so distinct CDR3 sequences, 14% seen once. CDR1 and CDR2 from the germline V gene are LGHNA and YSLEER. The CDR3 totals 14 residues. Trimming removed 3 bases at V and 4 bases at J, with 13 bases between. The sample was PBMCs from blood, taken roughly 15 days before vaccination. The V and J genes are TRBV4-3 and TRBJ2-7; weak D call: TRBD2 (7 bases). The clonotype was recovered from a middle-aged man who received an inactivated influenza vaccine. In DNA form, the CDR3 reads TGCGCCAGCAGCCACCGAAGGGGGGGTTACGAGCAGTACTTC. Translation gives CASSHRRGGYEQYF.